This T cell receptor (beta chain) was identified during a study of T cell changes during pregnancy in multiple sclerosis. Germline V gene sequence: CDR1 MNHEY, CDR2 SMNVEV (reference sequence). V lost 8 bases and J 4 bases, leaving 21 bases between the germline ends. The CDR3 is 15 residues long. This table comes from immunoSEQ multiplex PCR, and its TCRdb copy is limited to in-frame clones, with some not included. The sample consists of 40,000 or so clones, around 91% of them appearing once. The chain joins TRBV27 to TRBJ2-7; a weak D match, TRBD2 (6 bases). The starting material was CD8+ T cells from peripheral blood mononuclear cells, obtained in the first trimester of pregnancy. This sequence originates from a female donor with multiple sclerosis, enrolled in a pregnancy study. CDR3 coding DNA: TGTGCCAGCCAACTCGGGGGTAACCTGGGGTACGAGCAGTACTTC. Amino acids: CASQLGGNLGYEQYF.